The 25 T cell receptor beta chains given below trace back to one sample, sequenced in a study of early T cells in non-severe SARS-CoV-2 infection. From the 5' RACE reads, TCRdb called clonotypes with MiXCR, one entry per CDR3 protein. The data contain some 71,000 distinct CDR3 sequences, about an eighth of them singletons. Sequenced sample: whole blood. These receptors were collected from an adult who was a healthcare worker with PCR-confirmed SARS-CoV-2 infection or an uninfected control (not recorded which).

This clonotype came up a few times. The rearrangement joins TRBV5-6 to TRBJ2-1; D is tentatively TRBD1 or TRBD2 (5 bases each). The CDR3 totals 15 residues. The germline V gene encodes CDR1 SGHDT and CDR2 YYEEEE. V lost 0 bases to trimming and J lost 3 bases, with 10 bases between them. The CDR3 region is CASSLVSGSYNEQFF. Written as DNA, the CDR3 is TGTGCCAGCAGCTTGGTTTCAGGGAGCTACAATGAGCAGTTCTTC.

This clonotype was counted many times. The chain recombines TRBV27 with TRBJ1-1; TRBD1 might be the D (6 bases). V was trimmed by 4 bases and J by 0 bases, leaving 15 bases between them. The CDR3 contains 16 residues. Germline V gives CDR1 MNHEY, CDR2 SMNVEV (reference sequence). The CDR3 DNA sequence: TGTGCCAGCAGTTCCCGACGACAGGAGTTGAACACTGAAGCTTTCTTT. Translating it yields CASSSRRQELNTEAFF.

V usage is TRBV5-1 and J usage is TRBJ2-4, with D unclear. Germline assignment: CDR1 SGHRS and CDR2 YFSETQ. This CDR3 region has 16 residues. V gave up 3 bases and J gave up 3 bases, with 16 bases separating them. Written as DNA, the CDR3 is TGCGCCAGCAGCTCCCTCTACTCCAAAATCAAAAACATTCAGTACTTC. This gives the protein CASSSLYSKIKNIQYF.

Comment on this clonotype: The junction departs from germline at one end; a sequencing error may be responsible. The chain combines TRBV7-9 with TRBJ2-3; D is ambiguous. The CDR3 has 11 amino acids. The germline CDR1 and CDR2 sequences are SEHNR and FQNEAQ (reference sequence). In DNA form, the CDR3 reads TGTCCCAGCAGCCCCGAGAATACGCAGTATTTT. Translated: CPSSPENTQYF. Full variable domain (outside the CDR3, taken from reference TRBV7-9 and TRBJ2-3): DTGVSQNPRHKITKRGQNVTFRCDPISEHNRLYWYRQTLGQGPEFLTYFQNEAQLEKSRLLSDRFSAERPKGSFSTLEIQRTEQGDSAMYLCPSSPENTQYFGPGTRLTVL.

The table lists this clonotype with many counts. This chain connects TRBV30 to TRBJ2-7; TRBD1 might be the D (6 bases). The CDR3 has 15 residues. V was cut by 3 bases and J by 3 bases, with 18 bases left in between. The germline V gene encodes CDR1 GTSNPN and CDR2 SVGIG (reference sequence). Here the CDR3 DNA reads TGTGCCTGGAGCCATCCGGCACAGGGTGTCTACGAGCAGTACTTC. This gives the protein CAWSHPAQGVYEQYF.

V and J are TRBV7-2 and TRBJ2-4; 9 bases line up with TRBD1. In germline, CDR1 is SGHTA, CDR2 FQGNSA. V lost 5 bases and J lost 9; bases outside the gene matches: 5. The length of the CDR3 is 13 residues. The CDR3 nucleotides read TGTGCCAGCAGCGGACGACAGGGGGTCATTCAGTACTTC. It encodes CASSGRQGVIQYF.

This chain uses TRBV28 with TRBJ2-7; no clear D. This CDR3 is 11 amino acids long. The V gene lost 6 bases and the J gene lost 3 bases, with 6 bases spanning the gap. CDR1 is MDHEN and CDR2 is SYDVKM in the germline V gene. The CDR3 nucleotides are TGTGCCAGCAGCGCTGTCTACGAGCAGTACTTC. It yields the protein CASSAVYEQYF. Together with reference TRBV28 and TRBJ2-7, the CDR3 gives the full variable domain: DVKVTQSSRYLVKRTGEKVFLECVQDMDHENMFWYRQDPGLGLRLIYFSYDVKMKEKGDIPEGYSVSREKKERFSLILESASTNQTSMYLCASSAVYEQYFGPGTRLTVT.

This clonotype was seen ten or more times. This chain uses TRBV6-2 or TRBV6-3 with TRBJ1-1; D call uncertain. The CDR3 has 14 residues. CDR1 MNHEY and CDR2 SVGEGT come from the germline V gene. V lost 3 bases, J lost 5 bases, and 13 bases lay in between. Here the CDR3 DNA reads TGTGCCAGCAGTTATCCGGCTAGGGTTACTGAAGCTTTCTTT. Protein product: CASSYPARVTEAFF.

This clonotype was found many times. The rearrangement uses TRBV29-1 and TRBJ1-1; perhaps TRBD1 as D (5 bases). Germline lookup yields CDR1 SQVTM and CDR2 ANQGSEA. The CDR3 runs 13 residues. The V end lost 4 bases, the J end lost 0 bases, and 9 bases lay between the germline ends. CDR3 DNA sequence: TGCAGCGTTGCTAAGGGGTTGAACACTGAAGCTTTCTTT. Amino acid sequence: CSVAKGLNTEAFF. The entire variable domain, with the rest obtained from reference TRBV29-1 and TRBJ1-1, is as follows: SAVISQKPSRDICQRGTSLTIQCQVDSQVTMMFWYRQQPGQSLTLIATANQGSEATYESGFVIDKFPISRPNLTFSTLTVSNMSPEDSSIYLCSVAKGLNTEAFFGQGTRLTVV.

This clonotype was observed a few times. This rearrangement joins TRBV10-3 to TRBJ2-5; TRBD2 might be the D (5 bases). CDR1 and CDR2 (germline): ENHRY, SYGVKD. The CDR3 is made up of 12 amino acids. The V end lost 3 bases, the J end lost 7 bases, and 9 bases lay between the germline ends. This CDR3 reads CAISDLRGTQYF. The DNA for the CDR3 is TGTGCCATCAGTGATCTACGGGGGACCCAGTACTTC.

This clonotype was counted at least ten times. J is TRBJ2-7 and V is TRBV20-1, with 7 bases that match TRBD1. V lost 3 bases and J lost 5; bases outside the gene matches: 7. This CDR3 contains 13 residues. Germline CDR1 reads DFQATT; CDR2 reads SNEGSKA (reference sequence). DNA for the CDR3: TGCAGTGCTAGTTGGTCAGGGGGAGACGAGCAGTACTTC. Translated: CSASWSGGDEQYF.

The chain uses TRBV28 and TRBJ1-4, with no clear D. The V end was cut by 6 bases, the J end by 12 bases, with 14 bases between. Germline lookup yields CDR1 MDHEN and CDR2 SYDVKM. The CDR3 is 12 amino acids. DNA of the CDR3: TGTGCCAGCAGAACATTTGGGGAAGAACTGTTTTTT. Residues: CASRTFGEELFF.

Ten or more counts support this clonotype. Here the CDR3 DNA reads TGTGCCAGCAGCCCCCTCGGAAGAACGGGTTCCTACGAGCAGTACTTC. It codes for CASSPLGRTGSYEQYF. The chain recombines TRBV11-2 with TRBJ2-7; no firm D call. Germline-derived CDR1 and CDR2 are SGHAT and FQNNGV. The CDR3 totals 16 residues. V shed 5 bases and J shed 1 base, with 18 bases lying between them.

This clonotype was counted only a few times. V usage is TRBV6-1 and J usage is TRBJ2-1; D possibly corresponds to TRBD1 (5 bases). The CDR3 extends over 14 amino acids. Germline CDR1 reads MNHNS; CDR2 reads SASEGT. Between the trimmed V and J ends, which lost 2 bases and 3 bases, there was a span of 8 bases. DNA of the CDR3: TGTGCCAGCAGTGAACCGACAGTCTACAATGAGCAGTTCTTC. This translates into CASSEPTVYNEQFF.

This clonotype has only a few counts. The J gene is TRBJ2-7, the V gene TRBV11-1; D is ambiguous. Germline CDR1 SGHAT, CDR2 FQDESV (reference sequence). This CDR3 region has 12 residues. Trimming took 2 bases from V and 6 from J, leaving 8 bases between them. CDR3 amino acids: CASSLRQAEQYF. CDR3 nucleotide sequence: TGTGCCAGCAGCTTAAGGCAAGCCGAGCAGTACTTC.

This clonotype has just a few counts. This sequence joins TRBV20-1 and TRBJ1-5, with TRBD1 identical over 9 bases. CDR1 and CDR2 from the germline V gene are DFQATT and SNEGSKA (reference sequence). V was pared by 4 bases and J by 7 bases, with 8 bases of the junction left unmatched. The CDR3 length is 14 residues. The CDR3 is CSANGDRAEQPQHF. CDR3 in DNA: TGCAGTGCTAATGGGGACAGGGCTGAACAGCCCCAGCATTTT.

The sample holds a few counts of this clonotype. The CDR3 region is CAIRPSGVSTDTQYF. Written as DNA, the CDR3 is TGTGCCATACGACCTAGCGGGGTGAGCACAGATACGCAGTATTTT. J is TRBJ2-3 and V is TRBV6-2 or TRBV6-3; the match to TRBD2 covers 9 bases. V lost 10 bases, J lost 0 bases, and 8 bases stayed unmatched. The CDR3 runs 15 residues. CDR1 MNHEY and CDR2 SVGEGT come from the germline V gene.

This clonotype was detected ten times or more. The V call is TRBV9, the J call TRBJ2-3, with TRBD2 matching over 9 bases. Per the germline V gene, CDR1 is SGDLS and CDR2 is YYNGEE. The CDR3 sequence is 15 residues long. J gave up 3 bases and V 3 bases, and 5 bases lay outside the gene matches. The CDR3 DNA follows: TGTGCCAGCAGCGCACCGGGACTAGCAACAGATACGCAGTATTTT. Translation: CASSAPGLATDTQYF.

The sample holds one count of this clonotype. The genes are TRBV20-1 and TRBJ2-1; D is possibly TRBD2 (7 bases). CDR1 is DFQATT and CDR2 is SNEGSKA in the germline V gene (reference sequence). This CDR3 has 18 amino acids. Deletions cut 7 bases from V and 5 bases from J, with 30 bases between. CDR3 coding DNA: TGCAGTGGGGAGTATTTAGAAAAGGGCGGGGGCAGACACAATGAGCAGTTCTTC. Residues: CSGEYLEKGGGRHNEQFF.

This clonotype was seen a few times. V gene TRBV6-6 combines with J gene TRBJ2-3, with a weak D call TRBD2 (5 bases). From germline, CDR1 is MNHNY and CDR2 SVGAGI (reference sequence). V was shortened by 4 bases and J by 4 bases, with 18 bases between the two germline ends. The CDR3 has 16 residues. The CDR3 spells CASSFATIDRADTQYF. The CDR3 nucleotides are TGTGCCAGCAGTTTCGCGACTATAGATCGCGCAGATACGCAGTATTTT.

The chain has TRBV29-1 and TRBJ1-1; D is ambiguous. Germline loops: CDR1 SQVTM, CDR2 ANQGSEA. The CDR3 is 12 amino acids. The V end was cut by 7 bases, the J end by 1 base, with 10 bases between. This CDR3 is CSAGRRNTEAFF. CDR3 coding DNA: TGCAGCGCCGGGAGACGGAACACTGAAGCTTTCTTT.

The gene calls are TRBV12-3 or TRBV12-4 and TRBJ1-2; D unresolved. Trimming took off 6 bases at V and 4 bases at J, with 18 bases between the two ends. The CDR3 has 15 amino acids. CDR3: CASSYYGVSSYGYTF. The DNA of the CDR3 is TGTGCCAGCAGCTATTACGGGGTCTCGAGCTATGGCTACACCTTC.

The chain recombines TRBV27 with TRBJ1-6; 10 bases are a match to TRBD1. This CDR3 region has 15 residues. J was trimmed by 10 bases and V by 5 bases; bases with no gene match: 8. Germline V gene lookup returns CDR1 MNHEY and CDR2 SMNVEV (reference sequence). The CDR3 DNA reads TGTGCCAGCAGTCCCCCAGGGACAGGGGAATCACCCCTCCACTTT. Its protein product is CASSPPGTGESPLHF.

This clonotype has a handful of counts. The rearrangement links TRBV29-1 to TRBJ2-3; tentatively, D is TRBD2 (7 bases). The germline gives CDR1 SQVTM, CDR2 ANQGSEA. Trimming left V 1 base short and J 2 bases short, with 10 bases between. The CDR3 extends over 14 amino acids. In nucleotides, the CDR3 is TGCAGCGTTGAAGCGGGGGGCGTCACAGATACGCAGTATTTT. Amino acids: CSVEAGGVTDTQYF.

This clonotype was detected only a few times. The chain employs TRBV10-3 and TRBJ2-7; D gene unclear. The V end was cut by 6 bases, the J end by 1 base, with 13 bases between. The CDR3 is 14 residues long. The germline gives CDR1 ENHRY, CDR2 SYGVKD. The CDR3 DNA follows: TGTGCCATCAGGGCTTTTGGGCAATCCTACGAGCAGTACTTC. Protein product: CAIRAFGQSYEQYF.